Detailed here is one TCR beta chain. Its antigen is still unknown. Unique molecular identifiers were incorporated into the prepared TCRbeta library. TCRdb re-derived calls from the PCR reads in MiXCR, one entry per CDR3 protein. The table has fewer than 1 million distinct CDR3 sequences, about 16% seen once. This record belongs to a study of T-cell reconstitution after alpha-beta-depleted transplantation in children. Whole-study results and caveats: When one year had passed after transplant, most T-cell counts and diversity came from newly produced T cells. The origin of high day-60 TCRbeta diversity in some patients lay in surviving recipient T cells and thymic progenitors.

CDR3 size: 15 residues. V lost 5 bases and J lost 5, with 18 bases in between. This chain connects TRBV12-3 or TRBV12-4 to TRBJ1-1; TRBD1 is a possible D gene (5 bases). This clonotype originated in a male patient under 18 who had a stem cell transplant for acute lymphoblastic leukemia, so the T cells may come from the graft donor. This sample comprised PBMCs, mostly from graft donor cells, obtained 360 days after TCRalphabeta/CD19-depleted stem cell transplant. The CDR3 sequence is CASSPPPPRQTEAFF. The CDR3 region has the DNA TGTGCCAGCAGTCCCCCGCCGCCTCGACAGACTGAAGCTTTCTTT.